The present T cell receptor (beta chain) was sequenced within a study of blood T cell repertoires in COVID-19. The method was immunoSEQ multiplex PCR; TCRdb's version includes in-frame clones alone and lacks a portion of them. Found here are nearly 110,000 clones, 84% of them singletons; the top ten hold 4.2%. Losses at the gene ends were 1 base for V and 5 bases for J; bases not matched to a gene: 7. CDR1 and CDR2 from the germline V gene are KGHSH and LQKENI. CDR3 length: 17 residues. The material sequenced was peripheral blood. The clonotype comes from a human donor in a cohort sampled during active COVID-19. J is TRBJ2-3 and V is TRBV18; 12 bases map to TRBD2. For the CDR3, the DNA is TGTGCCAGCTCACCACTCGCTAGCGGGAGGGCCCTAGATACGCAGTATTTT. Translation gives CASSPLASGRALDTQYF.